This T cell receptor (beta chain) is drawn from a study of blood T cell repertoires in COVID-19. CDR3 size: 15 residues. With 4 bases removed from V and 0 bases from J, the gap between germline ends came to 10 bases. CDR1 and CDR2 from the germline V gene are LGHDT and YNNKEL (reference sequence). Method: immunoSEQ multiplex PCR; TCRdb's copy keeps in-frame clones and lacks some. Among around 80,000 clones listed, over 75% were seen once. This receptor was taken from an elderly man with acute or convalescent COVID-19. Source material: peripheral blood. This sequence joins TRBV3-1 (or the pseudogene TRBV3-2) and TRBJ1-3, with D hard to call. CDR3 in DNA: TGTGCCAGCAGCCTTGGAGGTAGCTCTGGAAACACCATATATTTT. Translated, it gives CASSLGGSSGNTIYF.